This T cell receptor beta chain was captured by sequencing in a study of T cell responses to AZD1222 COVID-19 vaccine (dated by TCRdb to the early 2020s). A note on the overall study: TCR sequencing covered 230 to 250 trial participants: about 210 given two doses of AZD1222 and 26 given two doses of MenACWY control vaccine. Trial participants were enrolled by age into subgroups of 18-55, 56-69 and 70-plus years, and 148, 28 and 57 TCR-sequenced participants, respectively, were included in these subgroups.

Results the study describes overall, beyond this receptor: Because no samples from the day 14 peak response were available, repertoires could be characterized only after the peak T cell response. After two AZD1222 doses, both the breadth and the depth of spike-specific TCRs were significantly higher than at day 0 and than in MenACWY recipients. Participants were mostly white British, with more females than males. The authors suggested clonal diversity may have been underestimated. Conclusions about previously exposed vaccinees are limited because only six or seven AZD1222 recipients were SARS-CoV-2 seropositive at baseline. Reportedly, close to half of the unique spike-specific TCRs recognized epitopes lying outside the regions that are mutated in the B.1.351 and B.1.1.7 variants. The 56-69-year group was small, and its depth increase did not reach significance, likely because of low power. Vaccine-associated CD4 TCRs spanned the whole spike protein, with dominant responses in regions 160-218 and 743-854.

To note about this clone: The antigen this receptor binds is unknown. Per-nucleotide qualities are absent, and no much larger clonotype sits a single base away.

The CDR3 regions of human TCRbeta chains were analyzed by immunosequencing. As for how the authors treated the data: TCRs in the repertoires were compared against a reference library of SARS-CoV-2-specific TCRs that had been generated with the MIRA antigen-specificity platform. Breadth meant the fraction of unique TCRs that were SARS-CoV-2-associated, whereas depth meant the fraction of total T cells that were SARS-CoV-2-associated. Each spike-specific TCR was assigned to its reactive spike region and to a CD4 or CD8 class using the MIRA data. Log10-transformed breadth and depth values were compared by one-way ANOVA with Sidak's multiple comparisons tests. TCRdb carries this immuneACCESS record with in-frame sequences only. Its versions omit some clonotypes, under half of them owing to an unresolved V gene in the studies checked, with the rest unexplained. The D gene and trimming were derived from the DNA, and the V and J assignments and clone size from that table. Within this sample are 150,000 to 200,000 clones, with more than 85% of them counted one time only. Around 1.6% of the sample is held by the ten biggest clonotypes.

Sample time point, as interpreted from the label and publication: about 28 days (+/-7) after the second vaccine dose. AZD1222 recipients with second doses at about 4 weeks or about 12 weeks were pooled, because spike-specific TCR depth and breadth did not differ between schedules. Vaccinee samples were obtained from the UK trials COV001 and COV002, which included a single-blind randomized controlled phase 2/3 trial of AZD1222 (ChAdOx1 nCoV-19) in healthy adults. For TCRbeta chain sequencing, PBMC samples from trial participants were taken at day 0 and at day 28 after the second dose. The source of this sequence is an adult who received the AZD1222 COVID-19 vaccine. The sequences come from peripheral blood, collected 28 days after the second AZD1222 dose.

The CDR3 is CASSQDRASGREDTQYF. The nucleotide sequence is TGCGCCAGCAGCCAAGATCGGGCTAGCGGGAGGGAAGATACGCAGTATTTT. The V and J segments used are TRBV4-1 and TRBJ2-3, with 12 central nucleotides matching TRBD2. Reading the germline V gene gives CDR1 MGHRA and CDR2 YSYEKL. Relative to germline, V is missing 0 bases and J is missing 5 bases, with 6 bases of the junction outside any gene match. There are 17 amino acids in the CDR3, from cysteine to phenylalanine inclusive. The retained sequence is limited to the CDR3, 51 bases, with the frame set at the first base.